This T cell receptor (beta chain) was identified during a study of cytomegalovirus exposure and HLA in healthy donors. The CDR3 is 17 residues long. The germline V gene encodes CDR1 LGHNA and CDR2 YSLEER. The ends were cut back, 0 bases at V and 6 bases at J, with 15 bases in the middle. Primers for the PCR totalled 60 Vbeta and 13 Jbeta. Authors' methods: The authors later counted 75 million to 90 million unique TCR beta chains, around 9.9 million of them shared. TCRdb keeps only in-frame clones here, not all; method: immunoSEQ multiplex PCR. V and J calls plus clone size are reproduced from that table; the DNA served to infer D and trimming. The sample carries some 130,000 clones, under 80% recorded once. Findings and caveats of the study: It was in a later analysis that TCR association rates were seen to vary by HLA locus, highest for DRB1 and lowest for HLA-C.

Points on this clone: Its antigen is as yet unknown.

This clonotype was sampled from a woman in her 50s in good health and CMV-seropositive. Sequences were obtained from PBMCs. The rearrangement uses TRBV4-3 and TRBJ1-6; D gene uncertain. The CDR3 nucleotides are TGCGCCAGCAGCCAAGATGACCATAGGCGGTCTAATTCACCCCTCCACTTT. Translating it yields CASSQDDHRRSNSPLHF.